Listed here are 3 T cell receptor beta chains from one sample, sequenced in a study of blood T cell repertoires in COVID-19. Assay used: immunoSEQ multiplex PCR; TCRdb lists only in-frame clones, some missing. In the table there are approximately 19,000 clones, roughly 90% of which are singletons. The sequenced sample was peripheral blood. These receptors all come from a human donor in a cohort sampled during active COVID-19.

This chain links TRBV29-1 with TRBJ1-1, with D possibly TRBD1 on 5 matching bases. This CDR3 has 16 residues. V was clipped by 0 bases and J by 4 bases, with 18 bases between them. Looked up from germline, CDR1 is SQVTM and CDR2 is ANQGSEA. The CDR3 bases are TGCAGCGTTGAAGACCCCTTTTCTGGGGGAGGCACTGAAGCTTTCTTT. Its translation: CSVEDPFSGGGTEAFF.

The chain links TRBV4-1 to TRBJ1-5, with TRBD1 identical over 7 bases. The V gene's germline CDR1 is MGHRA and CDR2 YSYEKL. V was pared by 4 bases and J by 0 bases, with 6 bases of the junction left unmatched. The CDR3 runs 16 residues. Here the CDR3 DNA reads TGCGCCAGCAGCCGACAAGCAGGGGGTAGCAATCAGCCCCAGCATTTT. Its protein is CASSRQAGGSNQPQHF.

This clone has a handful of counts. J is TRBJ2-3 and V is TRBV9; 8 bases are a match to TRBD2. The CDR3 sequence is 13 residues long. Germline V lookup: CDR1 SGDLS, CDR2 YYNGEE. V gave up 5 bases and J gave up 4 bases; unmatched junction bases: 3. In nucleotides, the CDR3 is TGTGCCAGCAGTGCGGGGGGCGCAGATACGCAGTATTTT. It translates to CASSAGGADTQYF.